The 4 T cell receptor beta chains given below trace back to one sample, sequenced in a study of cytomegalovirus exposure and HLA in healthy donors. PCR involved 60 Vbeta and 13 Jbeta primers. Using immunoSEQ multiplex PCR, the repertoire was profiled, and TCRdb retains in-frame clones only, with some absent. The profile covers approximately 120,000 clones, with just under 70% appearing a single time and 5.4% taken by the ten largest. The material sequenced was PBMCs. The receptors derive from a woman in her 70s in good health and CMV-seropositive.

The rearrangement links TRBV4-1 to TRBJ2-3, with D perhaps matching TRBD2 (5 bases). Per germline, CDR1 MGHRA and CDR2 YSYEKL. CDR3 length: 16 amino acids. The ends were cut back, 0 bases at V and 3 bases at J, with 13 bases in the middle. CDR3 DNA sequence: TGCGCCAGCAGCCAAGATCCGGGCACTAGTACAGATACGCAGTATTTT. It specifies CASSQDPGTSTDTQYF.

DNA for the CDR3: TGTGCCAGCAGCTCTTCCGGGGGGGTCTCCTACGAGCAGTACTTC. Its protein product is CASSSSGGVSYEQYF. The chain links TRBV7-2 to TRBJ2-7, with 8 bases lining up with TRBD2. Unmatched junction bases numbered 5, after V lost 4 bases and J lost 0 bases. Germline loops: CDR1 SGHTA, CDR2 FQGNSA. The CDR3 contains 15 residues.

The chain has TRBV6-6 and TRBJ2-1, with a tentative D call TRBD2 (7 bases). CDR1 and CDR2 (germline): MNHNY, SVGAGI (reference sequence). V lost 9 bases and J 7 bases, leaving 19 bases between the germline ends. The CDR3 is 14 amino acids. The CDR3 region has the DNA TGTGCCAGTCTGGAGGGGGGGCGGGGGAATGAGCAGTTCTTC. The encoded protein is CASLEGGRGNEQFF.

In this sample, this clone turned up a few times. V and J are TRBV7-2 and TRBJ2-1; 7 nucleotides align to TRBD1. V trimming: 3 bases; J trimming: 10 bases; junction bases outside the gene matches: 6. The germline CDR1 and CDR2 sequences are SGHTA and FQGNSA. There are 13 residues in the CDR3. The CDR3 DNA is TGTGCCAGCAGCTTGACAGGGACGGGAGAGCAGTTCTTC. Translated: CASSLTGTGEQFF.